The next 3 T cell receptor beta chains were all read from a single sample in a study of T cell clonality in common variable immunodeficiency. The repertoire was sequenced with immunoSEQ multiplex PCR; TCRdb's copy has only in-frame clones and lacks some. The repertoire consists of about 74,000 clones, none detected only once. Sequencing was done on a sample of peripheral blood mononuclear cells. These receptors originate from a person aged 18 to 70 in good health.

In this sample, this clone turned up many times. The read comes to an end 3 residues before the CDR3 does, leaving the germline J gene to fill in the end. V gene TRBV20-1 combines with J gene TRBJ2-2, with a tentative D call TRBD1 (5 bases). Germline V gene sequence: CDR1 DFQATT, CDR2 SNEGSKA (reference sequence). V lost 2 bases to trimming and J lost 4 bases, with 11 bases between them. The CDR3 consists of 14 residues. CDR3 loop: CSARPNRGTGELFF. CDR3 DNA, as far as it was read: TGCAGTGCTAGACCTAATAGGGGCACCGGGGAG.

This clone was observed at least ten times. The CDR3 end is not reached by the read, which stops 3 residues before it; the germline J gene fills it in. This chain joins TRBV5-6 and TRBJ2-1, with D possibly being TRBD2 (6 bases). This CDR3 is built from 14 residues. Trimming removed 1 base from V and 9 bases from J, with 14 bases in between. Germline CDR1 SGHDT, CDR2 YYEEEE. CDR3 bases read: TGTGCCAGCAGCTTGATTCGCGGGGCTGGTGAG. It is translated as CASSLIRGAGE. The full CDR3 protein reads CASSLIRGAGEQFF.

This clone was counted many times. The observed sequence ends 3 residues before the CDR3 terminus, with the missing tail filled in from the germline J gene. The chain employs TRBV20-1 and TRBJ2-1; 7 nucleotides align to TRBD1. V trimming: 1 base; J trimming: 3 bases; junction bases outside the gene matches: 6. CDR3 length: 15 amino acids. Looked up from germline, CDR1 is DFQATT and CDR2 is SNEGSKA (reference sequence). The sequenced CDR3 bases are TGCAGTGCTAGAGGACAGGGAATTTTCTACAATGAG. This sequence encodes CSARGQGIFYNE. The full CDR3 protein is CSARGQGIFYNEQFF.